This T cell receptor beta chain was documented in a study of post-analysis software for immune sequencing data. Germline V gene sequence: CDR1 MRHNA, CDR2 SNTAGT. With 2 bases clipped from V and 6 bases from J, the junction kept 5 bases outside the gene matches. The CDR3 runs to 15 residues. Whole-study results and caveats: Patients carried a handful of TRBV segments more frequently than controls did, and TRBV5-6, TRBV5-1 and TRBV20-1 were among them.

A note on this clonotype: Its antigen is unknown.

Each TCR beta cDNA library carried unique molecular identifiers. In TCRdb, the PCR reads were re-called with MiXCR into one record per CDR3 protein. The sample shows a few hundred thousand distinct CDR3 sequences, less than 40% of them seen only once. Sequenced input: blood. The sequence came from a girl aged 5-17 years with multiple sclerosis. The rearrangement uses TRBV6-4 and TRBJ2-3; 10 nucleotides align to TRBD2. The CDR3 here is CASSDRAGGPDTQYF. Here the CDR3 DNA reads TGTGCCAGCAGTGACAGAGCGGGAGGGCCGGATACGCAGTATTTT.